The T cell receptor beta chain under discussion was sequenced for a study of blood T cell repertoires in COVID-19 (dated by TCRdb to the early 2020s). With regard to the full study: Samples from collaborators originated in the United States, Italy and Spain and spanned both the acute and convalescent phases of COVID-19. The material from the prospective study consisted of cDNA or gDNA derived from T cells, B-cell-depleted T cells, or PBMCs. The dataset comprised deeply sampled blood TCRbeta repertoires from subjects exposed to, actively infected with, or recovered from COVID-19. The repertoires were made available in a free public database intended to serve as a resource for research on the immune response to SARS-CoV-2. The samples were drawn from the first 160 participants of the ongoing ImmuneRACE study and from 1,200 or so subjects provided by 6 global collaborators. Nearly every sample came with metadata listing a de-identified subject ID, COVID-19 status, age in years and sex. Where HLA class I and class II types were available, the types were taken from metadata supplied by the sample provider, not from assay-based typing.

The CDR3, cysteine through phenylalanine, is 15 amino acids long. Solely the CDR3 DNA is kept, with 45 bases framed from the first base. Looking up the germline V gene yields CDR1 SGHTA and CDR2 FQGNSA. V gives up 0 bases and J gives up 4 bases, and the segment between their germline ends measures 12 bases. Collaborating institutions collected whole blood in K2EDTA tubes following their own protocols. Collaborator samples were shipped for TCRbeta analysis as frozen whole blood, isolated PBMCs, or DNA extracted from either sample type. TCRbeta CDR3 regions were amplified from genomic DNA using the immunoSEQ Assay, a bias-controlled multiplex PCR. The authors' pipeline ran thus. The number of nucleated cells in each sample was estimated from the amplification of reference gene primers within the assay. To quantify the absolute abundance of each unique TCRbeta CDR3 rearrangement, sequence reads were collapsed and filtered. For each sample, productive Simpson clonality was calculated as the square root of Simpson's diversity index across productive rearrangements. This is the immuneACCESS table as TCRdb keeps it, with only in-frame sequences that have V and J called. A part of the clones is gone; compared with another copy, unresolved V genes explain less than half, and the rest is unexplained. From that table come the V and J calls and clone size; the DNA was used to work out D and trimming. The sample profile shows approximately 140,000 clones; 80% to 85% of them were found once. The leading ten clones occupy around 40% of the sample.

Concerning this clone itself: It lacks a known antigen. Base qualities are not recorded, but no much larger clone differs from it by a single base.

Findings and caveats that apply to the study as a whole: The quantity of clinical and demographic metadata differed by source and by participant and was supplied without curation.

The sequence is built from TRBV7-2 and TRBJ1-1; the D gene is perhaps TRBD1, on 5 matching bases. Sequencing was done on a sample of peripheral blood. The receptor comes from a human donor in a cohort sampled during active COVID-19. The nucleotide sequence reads TGTGCCAGCAGCTTAGCGCGGGGGTTGGGCACTGAAGCTTTCTTT. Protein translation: CASSLARGLGTEAFF.